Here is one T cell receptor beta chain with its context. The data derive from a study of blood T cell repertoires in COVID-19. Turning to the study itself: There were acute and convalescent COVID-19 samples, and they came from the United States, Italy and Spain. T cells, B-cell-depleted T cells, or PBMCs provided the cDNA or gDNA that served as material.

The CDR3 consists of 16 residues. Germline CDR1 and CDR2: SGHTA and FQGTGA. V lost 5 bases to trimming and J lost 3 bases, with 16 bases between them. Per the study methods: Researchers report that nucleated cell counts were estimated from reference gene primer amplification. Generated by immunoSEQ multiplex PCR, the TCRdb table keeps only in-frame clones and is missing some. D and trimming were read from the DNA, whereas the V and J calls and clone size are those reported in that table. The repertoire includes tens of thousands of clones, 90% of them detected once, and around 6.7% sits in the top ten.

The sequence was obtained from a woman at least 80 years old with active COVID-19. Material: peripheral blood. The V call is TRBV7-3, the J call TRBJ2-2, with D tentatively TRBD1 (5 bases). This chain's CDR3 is CASSPARQRYTGELFF. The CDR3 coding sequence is TGTGCCAGCAGCCCGGCGAGACAGCGCTACACCGGGGAGCTGTTTTTT.